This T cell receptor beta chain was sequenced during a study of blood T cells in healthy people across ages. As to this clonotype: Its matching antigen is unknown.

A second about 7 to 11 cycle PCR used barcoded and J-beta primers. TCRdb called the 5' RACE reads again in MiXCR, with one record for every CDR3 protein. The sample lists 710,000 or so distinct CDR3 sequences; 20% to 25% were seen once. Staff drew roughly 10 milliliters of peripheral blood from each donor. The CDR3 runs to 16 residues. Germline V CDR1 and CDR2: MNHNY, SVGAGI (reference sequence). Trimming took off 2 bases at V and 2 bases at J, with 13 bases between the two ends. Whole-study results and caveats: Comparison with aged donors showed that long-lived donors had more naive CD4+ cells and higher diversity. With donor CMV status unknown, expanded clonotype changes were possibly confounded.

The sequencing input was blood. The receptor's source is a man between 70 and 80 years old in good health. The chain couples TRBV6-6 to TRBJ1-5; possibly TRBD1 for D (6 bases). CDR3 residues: CASSYGRGDGNQPQHF. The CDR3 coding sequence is TGTGCCAGCAGTTACGGTAGGGGGGATGGCAATCAGCCCCAGCATTTT.